A selection of T cell receptor beta chains follows, all from one sample in a study of CD8+CD57+ T cells in acquired aplastic anemia. TCRdb independently ran MiXCR on the reads; one entry per CDR3 protein. The sample has about 160,000 distinct CDR3 sequences, about half seen once. Source material: sorted CD4+, CD8+, or CD8+CD57+ T cells (not recorded which) from PBMCs. Source of these receptors: a human donor with aplastic anemia. The CDR3 runs from the conserved cysteine through the conserved F or W. The D gene is left open where the match is weak. Expanded clones are given a class, and other clones once, few, many or no size at all.

clone_size | d_call | j_call | v_call | cdr3_aa | cdr3_nt
once | TRBD1 | TRBJ1-2 | TRBV6-1 | CAGSPTGNGYTF | TGTGCCGGCAGTCCGACAGGGAATGGCTACACCTTC
. | . | TRBJ1-2 | TRBV13 | CASSYAVVEANYGYTF | TGTGCCAGCAGCTACGCGGTGGTTGAGGCTAACTATGGCTACACCTTC
. | . | TRBJ1-2 | TRBV12-3/TRBV12-4 | CASSFGADYGYTF | TGTGCCAGCAGTTTCGGGGCGGACTATGGCTACACCTTC
. | . | TRBJ1-1 | TRBV29-1 | CSVEEGTAFF | TGCAGCGTTGAAGAGGGTACAGCTTTCTTT
many | TRBD1 | TRBJ1-1 | TRBV5-4 | CASSTGTDNTEAFF | TGTGCCAGCAGCACGGGGACAGACAACACTGAAGCTTTCTTT
many | . | TRBJ2-1 | TRBV12-3/TRBV12-4 | CASSAGPGEQFF | TGTGCCAGCAGTGCCGGGCCCGGAGAGCAGTTCTTC
once | . | TRBJ1-2 | TRBV20-1 | CSARAAENYGYTF | TGCAGTGCTAGAGCGGCGGAGAACTATGGCTACACCTTC
many | . | TRBJ2-3 | TRBV4-3 | CASSQELADTDTQYF | TGCGCCAGCAGCCAAGAATTAGCGGACACAGATACGCAGTATTTT
. | . | TRBJ1-2 | TRBV2 | CASSPRQDYGYTF | TGTGCCAGCAGTCCCCGACAGGACTATGGCTACACCTTC
once | . | TRBJ2-5 | TRBV29-1 | CSVSENSNQPQYF | TGCAGCGTTTCCGAGAATAGCAATCAGCCCCAGTACTTC
. | . | TRBJ1-6 | TRBV25-1 | CASFGGRSGSPLHF | TGTGCCAGCTTTGGGGGCAGGTCGGGTTCACCCCTCCACTTT
many | TRBD1 | TRBJ1-2 | TRBV7-2 | CASRDRSGPDYGYTF | TGTGCCAGCAGGGACAGGTCAGGGCCGGACTATGGCTACACCTTC
. | . | TRBJ1-6 | TRBV5-8 | CASRRPTGSDSPLHF | TGTGCCAGCAGACGACCGACAGGTTCGGATTCACCCCTCCACTTT
few | TRBD2 | TRBJ2-5 | TRBV3-1 | CASRFFGGRDETQYF | TGTGCCAGCAGGTTCTTTGGAGGGAGGGACGAGACCCAGTACTTC
. | . | TRBJ2-7 | TRBV2 | CASTYRDEYEQYF | TGTGCCAGCACCTACAGGGATGAATACGAGCAGTACTTC
. | . | TRBJ2-5 | TRBV24-1 | CATSDLGGKETQYF | TGTGCCACCAGTGATTTGGGCGGGAAAGAGACCCAATACTTC
. | TRBD2 | TRBJ2-1 | TRBV24-1 | CASGTSGGDEQFF | TGTGCCTCCGGGACTAGCGGAGGGGATGAGCAGTTCTTC
. | TRBD1 | TRBJ1-5 | TRBV10-3 | CAIRGDRENQLQHF | TGTGCCATCAGGGGGGACAGGGAGAATCAGCTCCAGCATTTT
. | . | TRBJ2-3 | TRBV15 | CATSREQYF | TGTGCCACCAGCAGAGAGCAGTATTTT
once | . | TRBJ2-7 | TRBV29-1 | CSVEVSYEQYF | TGCAGCGTTGAAGTCTCCTACGAGCAGTACTTC
. | . | TRBJ2-5 | TRBV25-1 | CASSTGQGQETQYF | TGTGCCAGCAGTACGGGACAAGGCCAAGAGACCCAGTACTTC
. | TRBD1 | TRBJ2-5 | TRBV20-1 | CSAMVDRASSETQYF | TGCAGTGCTATGGTGGACAGGGCGAGTTCGGAGACCCAGTACTTC
many | . | TRBJ2-5 | TRBV6-1 | CASSIGPPTQYF | TGTGCCAGCAGTATCGGACCCCCGACCCAGTACTTC
. | TRBD1 | TRBJ1-4 | TRBV10-2 | CASRGRTGAYEKLFF | TGCGCCAGCAGAGGAAGGACAGGGGCGTACGAAAAACTGTTTTTT